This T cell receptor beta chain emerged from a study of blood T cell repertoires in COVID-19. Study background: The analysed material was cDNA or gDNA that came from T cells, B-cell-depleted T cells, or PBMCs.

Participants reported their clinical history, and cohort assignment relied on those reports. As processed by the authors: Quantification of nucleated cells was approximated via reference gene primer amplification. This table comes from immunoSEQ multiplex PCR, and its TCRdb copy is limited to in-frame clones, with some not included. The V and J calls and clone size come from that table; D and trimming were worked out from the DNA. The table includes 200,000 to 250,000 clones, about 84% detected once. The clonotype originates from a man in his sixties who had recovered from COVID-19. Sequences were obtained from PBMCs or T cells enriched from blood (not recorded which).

The CDR3 sequence is CASSQDLGAGNTIYF. The CDR3 region has the DNA TGTGCCAGCAGCCAAGATCTCGGGGCTGGAAACACCATATATTTT. This rearrangement joins TRBV3-1 (or the pseudogene TRBV3-2) to TRBJ1-3; D remains unclear. Trimming cost V 0 bases and J 2 bases, with 8 bases left between them. The CDR3 sequence is 15 residues long. Germline V gene lookup returns CDR1 LGHDT and CDR2 YNNKEL (reference sequence).